This entry features one TCR beta chain sequence. The entry originates in a study of OX40 agonist ivuxolimab in advanced cancers. The CDR3 runs to 14 residues. TCRdb's copy holds only in-frame clones and misses some; the assay was immunoSEQ multiplex PCR. The sample holds tens of thousands of clones, roughly 90% seen once. This sequence was found in an adult with an advanced solid tumor such as melanoma, head and neck, liver or kidney cancer. The source was CD4+ or CD8+ T cells sorted from blood, collected in a trial of the OX40 agonist ivuxolimab. This chain links TRBV7-5 with TRBJ1-1; the table's TRBD1 call for D was not verified on the DNA. TRBV7-5 is marked as a pseudogene. The CDR3 sequence is CASSLPTGGTEAFF. In DNA, the CDR3 is TGTGCCAGCAGCTTACCAACAGGGGGCACTGAAGCTTTCTTT.